This TCR beta chain was identified in a study of T cell repertoires in cytomegalovirus infection. The overall study: Indications came from public TCR beta signatures; they pointed to CMV infection and to a matching HLA type.

The CDR3 covers 16 residues. V lost 7 bases to trimming and J lost 11 bases, with 24 bases between them. CDR1 and CDR2 from the germline V gene are MNHEY and SVGEGT. This clonotype has ten or more counts. A single record per CDR3 protein comes from TCRdb applying MiXCR to the reads. The sample includes hundreds of thousands of distinct CDR3 sequences, more than 20% of them seen just once. This clonotype originated in a human donor in good health (CMV status not recorded). Some clones in this sample may be carry-over from other donors' samples. Sequenced input: CD8+ T cells from PBMCs. The chain uses TRBV6-2 or TRBV6-3 and TRBJ1-6, with D possibly being TRBD1 (6 bases). This chain's CDR3 is CASTRPRGHSYPPLHF. The CDR3 coding sequence is TGTGCCAGCACCAGACCTCGGGGGCACAGTTATCCACCCCTCCACTTT.